These T cell receptor beta chains were read from a single sample in a study of T cell responses to AZD1222 COVID-19 vaccine. Method: immunoSEQ multiplex PCR; TCRdb's copy keeps in-frame clones and lacks some. The data contain 200,000 or so clones, approximately 86% of them seen just once; the ten biggest clones take up over 6%. This specimen consisted of peripheral blood, obtained on day 0 of AZD1222 vaccination. Receptor source: an adult in good health. CDR3s include the opening cysteine and the closing phenylalanine or tryptophan. D genes are given only for firm matches. The listing skips clone size in some rows; elsewhere it reads once, few, many or a size class.

CDR3 protein: CASSTELTDTQYF
CDR3 DNA: TGCGCCAGCAGCACCGAGCTCACAGATACGCAGTATTTT
J gene: TRBJ2-3
V gene: TRBV5-1
D gene: NA
clone size: NA

CDR3 protein: CASNRGDWEPQHF
CDR3 DNA: TGTGCCAGCAATCGAGGTGACTGGGAGCCCCAGCATTTT
J gene: TRBJ1-5
V gene: TRBV6-5
D gene: NA
clone size: NA

CDR3 protein: CASSLGTAYSNQPQHF
CDR3 DNA: TGTGCCAGCAGTTTAGGGACAGCGTATAGCAATCAGCCCCAGCATTTT
J gene: TRBJ1-5
V gene: TRBV28
D gene: TRBD1
clone size: NA

CDR3 protein: CASSPQRQGPSGNTIYF
CDR3 DNA: TGTGCCAGCAGTCCCCAGCGACAGGGCCCCTCTGGAAACACCATATATTTT
J gene: TRBJ1-3
V gene: TRBV25-1
D gene: TRBD1
clone size: NA

CDR3 protein: CAWRDPGLAISSYNSPLHF
CDR3 DNA: TGTGCCTGGAGGGATCCGGGACTGGCGATAAGCTCCTATAATTCACCCCTCCACTTT
J gene: TRBJ1-6
V gene: TRBV30
D gene: NA
clone size: NA

CDR3 protein: CASSLEGQGAQAYGYTF
CDR3 DNA: TGCGCCAGCAGCTTGGAGGGACAGGGGGCGCAGGCCTATGGCTACACCTTC
J gene: TRBJ1-2
V gene: TRBV5-1
D gene: TRBD1
clone size: NA

CDR3 protein: CASRPSPGHLKSNQPQHF
CDR3 DNA: TGTGCAAGTCGCCCCTCCCCGGGACACTTGAAAAGCAATCAGCCCCAGCATTTT
J gene: TRBJ1-5
V gene: TRBV12-2
D gene: NA
clone size: NA

CDR3 protein: CASSLARGYVQKYF
CDR3 DNA: TGTGCCAGCAGCTTAGCTCGGGGCTATGTTCAGAAGTACTTC
J gene: TRBJ2-7
V gene: TRBV11-2
D gene: NA
clone size: NA

CDR3 protein: CASSYTQPGQGSTGELFF
CDR3 DNA: TGTGCCAGCAGTTACACGCAGCCGGGACAGGGGTCCACCGGGGAGCTGTTTTTT
J gene: TRBJ2-2
V gene: TRBV6-2/TRBV6-3
D gene: TRBD1
clone size: NA

CDR3 protein: CASSRLFRDRAPNEQFF
CDR3 DNA: TGCGCCAGCAGTCGCCTATTCCGGGACAGGGCCCCCAATGAGCAGTTCTTC
J gene: TRBJ2-1
V gene: TRBV23-1
D gene: TRBD1
clone size: NA

CDR3 protein: CASSQEADLNSPLHF
CDR3 DNA: TGCGCCAGCAGCCAAGAAGCGGACCTAAATTCACCCCTCCACTTT
J gene: TRBJ1-6
V gene: TRBV4-1
D gene: NA
clone size: NA

CDR3 protein: CASSYDRLNTEAFF
CDR3 DNA: TGTGCCAGCAGTTATGACAGGTTAAACACTGAAGCTTTCTTT
J gene: TRBJ1-1
V gene: TRBV27
D gene: NA
clone size: NA

CDR3 protein: CASSPPTRSANEKLFF
CDR3 DNA: TGTGCCAGCTCACCCCCAACACGGTCCGCAAATGAAAAACTGTTTTTT
J gene: TRBJ1-4
V gene: TRBV18
D gene: NA
clone size: NA

CDR3 protein: CASSPRTLNTEAFF
CDR3 DNA: TGTGCCAGCAGCCCCCGGACACTCAACACTGAAGCTTTCTTT
J gene: TRBJ1-1
V gene: TRBV7-2
D gene: NA
clone size: once

CDR3 protein: CASSSTSGGTNEQFF
CDR3 DNA: TGTGCCAGCAGCTCGACTAGCGGGGGGACCAATGAGCAGTTCTTC
J gene: TRBJ2-1
V gene: TRBV7-6
D gene: TRBD2
clone size: NA

CDR3 protein: CASSLAQVNTEAFF
CDR3 DNA: TGCGCCAGCAGCTTGGCACAGGTGAACACTGAAGCTTTCTTT
J gene: TRBJ1-1
V gene: TRBV5-1
D gene: NA
clone size: NA

CDR3 protein: CASSQRTAYGYTF
CDR3 DNA: TGTGCCAGCAGCCAGAGGACAGCCTATGGCTACACCTTC
J gene: TRBJ1-2
V gene: TRBV16
D gene: NA
clone size: NA

CDR3 protein: CASSLSGAGQPQHF
CDR3 DNA: TGTGCCAGCAGCTTGTCGGGGGCCGGTCAGCCCCAGCATTTT
J gene: TRBJ1-5
V gene: TRBV5-4
D gene: NA
clone size: NA

CDR3 protein: CASSFYLVGLPYEQYF
CDR3 DNA: TGTGCCAGCAGCTTCTACCTGGTAGGACTGCCCTACGAGCAGTACTTC
J gene: TRBJ2-7
V gene: TRBV21-1
D gene: NA
clone size: NA

CDR3 protein: CASSLSPSSYNEQFF
CDR3 DNA: TGTGCCAGCAGCCTTTCGCCGAGCTCCTACAATGAGCAGTTCTTC
J gene: TRBJ2-1
V gene: TRBV7-3
D gene: NA
clone size: NA

CDR3 protein: CASRPDRGQPQHF
CDR3 DNA: TGTGCCAGCAGGCCGGACAGGGGGCAGCCCCAGCATTTT
J gene: TRBJ1-5
V gene: TRBV12-3/TRBV12-4
D gene: TRBD1
clone size: NA

CDR3 protein: CASTEGASYNEQFF
CDR3 DNA: TGTGCCAGCACCGAGGGGGCCTCCTACAATGAGCAGTTCTTC
J gene: TRBJ2-1
V gene: TRBV6-5
D gene: TRBD1
clone size: NA

CDR3 protein: CASSADRGKYYEQYF
CDR3 DNA: TGTGCCAGCAGCGCGGACAGGGGGAAGTACTACGAGCAGTACTTC
J gene: TRBJ2-7
V gene: TRBV6-5
D gene: TRBD1
clone size: NA

CDR3 protein: CASVLVVTVYLSYEQYF
CDR3 DNA: TGTGCCAGCGTTCTAGTGGTCACAGTTTACCTCTCCTACGAGCAGTACTTC
J gene: TRBJ2-7
V gene: TRBV5-8
D gene: NA
clone size: few

CDR3 protein: CASSFEKRGVWNTEAFF
CDR3 DNA: TGTGCCAGCAGCTTTGAGAAAAGGGGAGTGTGGAACACTGAAGCTTTCTTT
J gene: TRBJ1-1
V gene: TRBV7-8
D gene: NA
clone size: NA

CDR3 protein: CASSFNSENTEAFF
CDR3 DNA: TGCGCCAGCAGCTTTAACAGCGAGAACACTGAAGCTTTCTTT
J gene: TRBJ1-1
V gene: TRBV5-1
D gene: NA
clone size: NA

CDR3 protein: CASSLVGRGVDNSPLHF
CDR3 DNA: TGTGCCAGCAGCTTGGTAGGCAGGGGTGTGGATAATTCACCCCTCCACTTT
J gene: TRBJ1-6
V gene: TRBV5-4
D gene: NA
clone size: NA

CDR3 protein: CASSLARGGWNEQFF
CDR3 DNA: TGTGCCAGCAGCTTGGCTCGCGGGGGGTGGAATGAGCAGTTCTTC
J gene: TRBJ2-1
V gene: TRBV5-4
D gene: TRBD2
clone size: NA

CDR3 protein: CASSPMEGRGTGELFF
CDR3 DNA: TGCGCCAGCAGCCCGATGGAGGGGCGGGGGACCGGGGAGCTGTTTTTT
J gene: TRBJ2-2
V gene: TRBV5-1
D gene: TRBD2
clone size: NA

CDR3 protein: CASSSGQPQHF
CDR3 DNA: TGTGCCAGCAGTAGCGGTCAGCCCCAGCATTTT
J gene: TRBJ1-5
V gene: TRBV11-2
D gene: NA
clone size: NA

CDR3 protein: CASSLPGGHGYTF
CDR3 DNA: TGTGCCAGCAGTCTCCCGGGGGGGCATGGCTACACCTTC
J gene: TRBJ1-2
V gene: TRBV6-5
D gene: NA
clone size: NA

CDR3 protein: CATAPGGVSEAFF
CDR3 DNA: TGTGCCACGGCCCCAGGGGGCGTCTCTGAAGCTTTCTTT
J gene: TRBJ1-1
V gene: TRBV2
D gene: TRBD1
clone size: NA

CDR3 protein: CASSLSGGPSDEQYF
CDR3 DNA: TGTGCCAGCAGCCTATCGGGGGGGCCGAGTGACGAGCAGTACTTC
J gene: TRBJ2-7
V gene: TRBV4-2
D gene: TRBD2
clone size: NA

CDR3 protein: CASSYTFNNEQFF
CDR3 DNA: TGCGCCAGCAGCTATACCTTTAACAATGAGCAGTTCTTC
J gene: TRBJ2-1
V gene: TRBV5-1
D gene: NA
clone size: NA

CDR3 protein: CASSPWIGAVDTQYF
CDR3 DNA: TGTGCCAGCAGCCCTTGGATAGGGGCGGTGGATACGCAGTATTTT
J gene: TRBJ2-3
V gene: TRBV7-6
D gene: NA
clone size: NA

CDR3 protein: CASIGDSKNSPLHF
CDR3 DNA: TGTGCCAGCATTGGGGACAGCAAAAATTCACCCCTCCACTTT
J gene: TRBJ1-6
V gene: TRBV2
D gene: TRBD1
clone size: NA

CDR3 protein: CASSVTPASYEQYF
CDR3 DNA: TGTGCCAGCAGTGTGACCCCAGCCTCCTACGAGCAGTACTTC
J gene: TRBJ2-7
V gene: TRBV2
D gene: NA
clone size: NA

CDR3 protein: CASSFVQGANSPLHF
CDR3 DNA: TGCGCCAGCAGCTTTGTGCAGGGGGCCAATTCACCCCTCCACTTT
J gene: TRBJ1-6
V gene: TRBV5-1
D gene: TRBD1
clone size: NA

CDR3 protein: CASSSGDFQETQYF
CDR3 DNA: TGTGCCAGCAGCTCAGGGGACTTTCAAGAGACCCAGTACTTC
J gene: TRBJ2-5
V gene: TRBV5-5
D gene: NA
clone size: NA

CDR3 protein: CASSSAPIPGASGYTF
CDR3 DNA: TGTGCCAGCAGTTCCGCGCCGATCCCAGGGGCGAGTGGCTACACCTTC
J gene: TRBJ1-2
V gene: TRBV28
D gene: NA
clone size: NA

CDR3 protein: CASSQGAETQYF
CDR3 DNA: TGTGCCAGCAGTCAGGGGGCCGAGACCCAGTACTTC
J gene: TRBJ2-5
V gene: TRBV12-3/TRBV12-4
D gene: TRBD1
clone size: NA

CDR3 protein: CASSQGRPGANVLTF
CDR3 DNA: TGTGCCAGCAGCCAAGGGCGGCCTGGGGCCAACGTCCTGACTTTC
J gene: TRBJ2-6
V gene: TRBV3-1/TRBV3-2
D gene: NA
clone size: once

CDR3 protein: CASSMGPGELFF
CDR3 DNA: TGTGCCAGCAGCATGGGTCCCGGGGAGCTGTTTTTT
J gene: TRBJ2-2
V gene: TRBV3-1/TRBV3-2
D gene: NA
clone size: NA

CDR3 protein: CASSLGRDQPQHF
CDR3 DNA: TGTGCCAGCAGTTTAGGCCGGGACCAGCCCCAGCATTTT
J gene: TRBJ1-5
V gene: TRBV27
D gene: NA
clone size: NA

CDR3 protein: CASSGRSQGRGNTIYF
CDR3 DNA: TGTGCCAGCAGCGGTCGCTCGCAGGGGAGGGGAAACACCATATATTTT
J gene: TRBJ1-3
V gene: TRBV3-1/TRBV3-2
D gene: NA
clone size: few

CDR3 protein: CATSGQWGNQPQHF
CDR3 DNA: TGTGCCACCAGCGGACAATGGGGGAATCAGCCCCAGCATTTT
J gene: TRBJ1-5
V gene: TRBV24-1
D gene: NA
clone size: NA

CDR3 protein: CASSDSLAGYNEQFF
CDR3 DNA: TGTGCCAGCAGTGACTCTCTAGCGGGCTACAATGAGCAGTTCTTC
J gene: TRBJ2-1
V gene: TRBV6-4
D gene: TRBD2
clone size: NA

CDR3 protein: CASSPGQNYGYTF
CDR3 DNA: TGTGCCAGCTCACCGGGGCAGAACTATGGCTACACCTTC
J gene: TRBJ1-2
V gene: TRBV18
D gene: NA
clone size: NA

CDR3 protein: CASSPLSGGGTDTQYF
CDR3 DNA: TGCGCCAGCAGCCCCCTCAGCGGGGGAGGCACAGATACGCAGTATTTT
J gene: TRBJ2-3
V gene: TRBV5-1
D gene: TRBD2
clone size: NA

CDR3 protein: CAWIPAHLNNEQFF
CDR3 DNA: TGTGCCTGGATCCCCGCGCACCTTAACAATGAGCAGTTCTTC
J gene: TRBJ2-1
V gene: TRBV30
D gene: NA
clone size: NA

CDR3 protein: CASSPPQPDTQYF
CDR3 DNA: TGTGCCAGCTCACCACCCCAGCCAGATACGCAGTATTTT
J gene: TRBJ2-3
V gene: TRBV18
D gene: NA
clone size: NA

CDR3 protein: CASSLISSGGALAHEQFF
CDR3 DNA: TGTGCCAGCAGCTTAATCTCTAGCGGGGGGGCTCTGGCCCATGAGCAGTTCTTC
J gene: TRBJ2-1
V gene: TRBV7-2
D gene: TRBD2
clone size: NA

CDR3 protein: CASSHHRGQGGEQFF
CDR3 DNA: TGTGCCAGCAGCCACCACAGGGGGCAAGGAGGTGAGCAGTTCTTC
J gene: TRBJ2-1
V gene: TRBV3-1/TRBV3-2
D gene: TRBD1
clone size: NA

CDR3 protein: CASSLTGPGTQYF
CDR3 DNA: TGTGCCAGCAGTTTAACGGGACCGGGGACCCAGTACTTC
J gene: TRBJ2-5
V gene: TRBV12-3/TRBV12-4
D gene: NA
clone size: NA

CDR3 protein: CAISTVREVSTEAFF
CDR3 DNA: TGTGCCATCAGTACCGTAAGGGAGGTGAGCACTGAAGCTTTCTTT
J gene: TRBJ1-1
V gene: TRBV10-3
D gene: NA
clone size: NA

CDR3 protein: CASSLGSGPGETQYF
CDR3 DNA: TGCGCCAGCAGCTTGGGGTCAGGGCCAGGAGAGACCCAGTACTTC
J gene: TRBJ2-5
V gene: TRBV5-1
D gene: NA
clone size: few

CDR3 protein: CSASLPGEDGYTF
CDR3 DNA: TGCAGTGCTAGTCTTCCAGGAGAAGATGGCTACACCTTC
J gene: TRBJ1-2
V gene: TRBV20-1
D gene: NA
clone size: NA